This TCR beta chain was retrieved from a study of blood T cell repertoires in COVID-19. Using immunoSEQ multiplex PCR, the repertoire was profiled, and TCRdb retains in-frame clones only, with some absent. The sample has 400,000 to 450,000 clones, 90% seen once. CDR1 and CDR2 from the germline V gene are SGHAT and FQNNGV. There are 15 residues in the CDR3. Trimming took 0 bases from V and 4 from J, leaving 12 bases between them. The sequenced sample consisted of PBMCs or T cells enriched from blood (not recorded which). The chain recombines TRBV11-2 with TRBJ1-1; the D is unclear. This TCR derives from a man between 18 and 35 years old who had recovered from COVID-19. CDR3 amino acids: CASSLELADSTEAFF. The CDR3 region has the DNA TGTGCCAGCAGCTTAGAATTGGCAGACTCCACTGAAGCTTTCTTT.